Listed below are T cell receptor beta chains from one sample, sequenced in a study of blood T cell repertoires in COVID-19. The assay was immunoSEQ multiplex PCR, and TCRdb's table has in-frame clones only and misses some. Of roughly 300,000 clones listed, around 84% are singletons. The specimen was PBMCs or T cells enriched from blood (not recorded which). These receptors were taken from a woman aged 18 to 35 who had recovered from COVID-19. Both conserved end residues are part of each CDR3. The order of the fields is J gene, clone size, V gene, D gene, CDR3 protein, CDR3 DNA. A D gene is named only where the DNA matches it firmly. Some rows have no size entry. The others give once, few or many, or a class for an expanded clone.

J gene: TRBJ2-1; clone size: -; V gene: TRBV6-5; D gene: -; CDR3 protein: CASSYGGARNEQFF; CDR3 DNA: TGTGCCAGCAGTTACGGAGGGGCCCGGAATGAGCAGTTCTTC
J gene: TRBJ1-1; clone size: -; V gene: TRBV3-1/TRBV3-2; D gene: TRBD1; CDR3 protein: CASSQGDRDTEAFF; CDR3 DNA: TGTGCCAGCAGCCAGGGGGACAGGGACACTGAAGCTTTCTTT
J gene: TRBJ1-5; clone size: -; V gene: TRBV10-3; D gene: -; CDR3 protein: CAISDGETQPQHF; CDR3 DNA: TGTGCCATCAGTGATGGGGAGACTCAGCCCCAGCATTTT
J gene: TRBJ1-2; clone size: -; V gene: TRBV4-1; D gene: TRBD1; CDR3 protein: CASSHRGDRGTF; CDR3 DNA: TGCGCCAGCAGCCACCGGGGGGACAGGGGCACCTTC
J gene: TRBJ1-3; clone size: -; V gene: TRBV25-1; D gene: -; CDR3 protein: CASSEYWAGTAGNTIYF; CDR3 DNA: TGTGCCAGCAGTGAATATTGGGCAGGCACAGCTGGAAACACCATATATTTT
J gene: TRBJ1-3; clone size: -; V gene: TRBV18; D gene: TRBD1; CDR3 protein: CASSPAGQAGNTIYF; CDR3 DNA: TGTGCCAGCTCACCAGCGGGACAGGCTGGAAACACCATATATTTT
J gene: TRBJ2-7; clone size: -; V gene: TRBV7-2; D gene: TRBD2; CDR3 protein: CASSAGTSGGDEQYF; CDR3 DNA: TGTGCCAGCAGCGCCGGAACAAGCGGGGGGGACGAGCAGTACTTC
J gene: TRBJ2-5; clone size: -; V gene: TRBV6-5; D gene: TRBD2; CDR3 protein: CASSIGLMGGETQYF; CDR3 DNA: TGTGCCAGCAGCATCGGCCTTATGGGGGGGGAGACCCAGTACTTC
J gene: TRBJ2-5; clone size: once; V gene: TRBV5-1; D gene: -; CDR3 protein: CASSLVLGGGETQYF; CDR3 DNA: TGCGCCAGCAGCTTGGTCCTTGGGGGAGGCGAGACCCAGTACTTC
J gene: TRBJ1-2; clone size: once; V gene: TRBV6-5; D gene: -; CDR3 protein: CASRTGAGYGYTF; CDR3 DNA: TGTGCCAGCAGGACCGGAGCGGGCTATGGCTACACCTTC
J gene: TRBJ2-5; clone size: once; V gene: TRBV27; D gene: TRBD1; CDR3 protein: CASSSYPDRGKGETQYF; CDR3 DNA: TGTGCCAGCAGTTCCTATCCGGACAGGGGAAAAGGAGAGACCCAGTACTTC
J gene: TRBJ1-5; clone size: -; V gene: TRBV19; D gene: -; CDR3 protein: CASTVGGSNQPQHF; CDR3 DNA: TGTGCCAGTACCGTGGGCGGGTCAAATCAGCCCCAGCATTTT
J gene: TRBJ1-4; clone size: -; V gene: TRBV10-2; D gene: TRBD1; CDR3 protein: CASRRDRGIEGLEKLFF; CDR3 DNA: TGCGCCAGCAGACGGGACAGGGGGATCGAAGGCCTTGAAAAACTGTTTTTT
J gene: TRBJ2-3; clone size: -; V gene: TRBV5-4; D gene: TRBD2; CDR3 protein: CASSLRREGLSTDTQYF; CDR3 DNA: TGTGCCAGCAGCTTGCGGCGGGAGGGCCTTAGCACAGATACGCAGTATTTT
J gene: TRBJ1-2; clone size: -; V gene: TRBV7-9; D gene: -; CDR3 protein: CASSGMPGQQSGYTF; CDR3 DNA: TGTGCCAGCAGCGGTATGCCTGGACAGCAGAGCGGCTACACCTTC
J gene: TRBJ2-7; clone size: -; V gene: TRBV10-1; D gene: TRBD2; CDR3 protein: CASSDLAGSGEQYF; CDR3 DNA: TGCGCCAGCAGTGACCTAGCGGGGTCGGGGGAGCAGTACTTC
J gene: TRBJ2-3; clone size: -; V gene: TRBV5-1; D gene: -; CDR3 protein: CASSLAGTDTQYF; CDR3 DNA: TGCGCCAGCAGCTTAGCGGGCACAGATACGCAGTATTTT
J gene: TRBJ1-2; clone size: -; V gene: TRBV7-3; D gene: -; CDR3 protein: CASSSIAVLRKEGYTF; CDR3 DNA: TGTGCCAGCAGCTCCATCGCGGTCCTCCGAAAGGAAGGCTACACCTTC
J gene: TRBJ2-1; clone size: -; V gene: TRBV3-1/TRBV3-2; D gene: TRBD1; CDR3 protein: CASSHPGGSYSYNEQFF; CDR3 DNA: TGTGCCAGCAGCCACCCAGGGGGCTCCTATTCCTACAATGAGCAGTTCTTC
J gene: TRBJ1-1; clone size: -; V gene: TRBV6-5; D gene: -; CDR3 protein: CASRAMNTEAFF; CDR3 DNA: TGTGCCAGCAGAGCGATGAACACTGAAGCTTTCTTT
J gene: TRBJ1-2; clone size: -; V gene: TRBV27; D gene: TRBD1; CDR3 protein: CATVRPGQGAGGYTF; CDR3 DNA: TGTGCCACCGTCAGGCCGGGACAGGGGGCTGGTGGCTACACCTTC
J gene: TRBJ1-1; clone size: -; V gene: TRBV19; D gene: TRBD1; CDR3 protein: CASSVGQGNTEAFF; CDR3 DNA: TGTGCCAGTAGTGTGGGACAGGGGAACACTGAAGCTTTCTTT
J gene: TRBJ1-1; clone size: -; V gene: TRBV30; D gene: TRBD1; CDR3 protein: CAHRGYTEAFF; CDR3 DNA: TGTGCCCACAGGGGGTACACTGAAGCTTTCTTT
J gene: TRBJ1-1; clone size: -; V gene: TRBV5-1; D gene: TRBD1; CDR3 protein: CASSSQGSTEAFF; CDR3 DNA: TGCGCCAGCAGCTCACAGGGGAGCACTGAAGCTTTCTTT
J gene: TRBJ2-7; clone size: -; V gene: TRBV28; D gene: -; CDR3 protein: CASTPWQGTYEQYF; CDR3 DNA: TGTGCCAGCACCCCATGGCAGGGGACCTACGAGCAGTACTTC
J gene: TRBJ2-2; clone size: -; V gene: TRBV5-8; D gene: TRBD1; CDR3 protein: CARLGQDVPGELFF; CDR3 DNA: TGTGCCAGGCTCGGACAGGATGTACCCGGGGAGCTGTTTTTT
J gene: TRBJ1-2; clone size: -; V gene: TRBV5-4; D gene: -; CDR3 protein: CASGPDGYTF; CDR3 DNA: TGTGCCAGCGGTCCGGATGGCTACACCTTC
J gene: TRBJ2-5; clone size: once; V gene: TRBV19; D gene: TRBD2; CDR3 protein: CASSSSGGALGQETQYF; CDR3 DNA: TGTGCCAGTAGTTCTAGCGGGGGGGCACTGGGCCAAGAGACCCAGTACTTC
J gene: TRBJ1-2; clone size: -; V gene: TRBV5-1; D gene: -; CDR3 protein: CASSFSGGTDYGYTF; CDR3 DNA: TGCGCCAGCAGCTTTAGCGGGGGTACGGACTATGGCTACACCTTC
J gene: TRBJ2-6; clone size: once; V gene: TRBV9; D gene: -; CDR3 protein: CASSVSAGSGANVLTF; CDR3 DNA: TGTGCCAGCAGCGTCTCCGCGGGCTCTGGGGCCAACGTCCTGACTTTC
J gene: TRBJ2-7; clone size: -; V gene: TRBV2; D gene: -; CDR3 protein: CASSAGRDLYEQYF; CDR3 DNA: TGTGCCAGCAGTGCTGGAAGGGACTTATACGAGCAGTACTTC
J gene: TRBJ1-1; clone size: -; V gene: TRBV18; D gene: TRBD1; CDR3 protein: CASSPGDRVGTEAFF; CDR3 DNA: TGTGCCAGCTCACCCGGGGACAGGGTTGGCACTGAAGCTTTCTTT
J gene: TRBJ2-3; clone size: -; V gene: TRBV30; D gene: -; CDR3 protein: CAWSSSTDTQYF; CDR3 DNA: TGTGCCTGGAGTTCAAGCACAGATACGCAGTATTTT
J gene: TRBJ1-1; clone size: -; V gene: TRBV19; D gene: -; CDR3 protein: CASAGTAEAFF; CDR3 DNA: TGTGCCAGTGCCGGGACTGCCGAAGCTTTCTTT